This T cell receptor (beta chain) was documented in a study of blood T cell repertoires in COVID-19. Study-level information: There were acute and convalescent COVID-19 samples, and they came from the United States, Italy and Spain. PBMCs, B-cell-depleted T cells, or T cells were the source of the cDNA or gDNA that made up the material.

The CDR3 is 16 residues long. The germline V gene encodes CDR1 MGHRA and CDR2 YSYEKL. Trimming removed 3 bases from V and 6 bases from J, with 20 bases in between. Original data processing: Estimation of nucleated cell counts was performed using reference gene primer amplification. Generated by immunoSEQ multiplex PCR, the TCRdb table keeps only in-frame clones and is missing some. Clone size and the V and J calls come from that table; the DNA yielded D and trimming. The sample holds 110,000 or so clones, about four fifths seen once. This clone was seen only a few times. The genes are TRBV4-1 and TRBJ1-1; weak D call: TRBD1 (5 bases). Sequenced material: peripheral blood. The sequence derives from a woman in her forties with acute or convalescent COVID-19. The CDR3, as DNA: TGCGCCAGCAGCCAGGGGCGGTGGGACTTAACACCTGAAGCTTTCTTT. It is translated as CASSQGRWDLTPEAFF.